This T cell receptor beta chain was identified in a study of blood T cell repertoires in COVID-19. The table came from immunoSEQ multiplex PCR; TCRdb's copy has only in-frame clones and leaves some out. This repertoire shows 200,000 to 250,000 clones, around four fifths found once; its top ten account for 3% to 4%. Germline V CDR1 and CDR2: MNHEY, SVGEGT. Trimming stripped 2 bases from V and 1 base from J, with 9 bases between. The length of the CDR3 is 15 residues. This rearrangement joins TRBV6-2 or TRBV6-3 to TRBJ1-5; weak D call: TRBD1 (5 bases). Sequencing was carried out using PBMCs or T cells enriched from blood (not recorded which). The clonotype comes from a woman aged 40-49 years who had been exposed to COVID-19. The CDR3 loop is CASSYQGRSNQPQHF. The CDR3 coding sequence is TGTGCCAGCAGTTACCAGGGTAGAAGCAATCAGCCCCAGCATTTT.